This T cell receptor (beta chain) came from a study of T cell responses to AZD1222 COVID-19 vaccine. The germline V gene encodes CDR1 SNHLY and CDR2 FYNNEI. CDR3 length: 16 residues. V trimming: 4 bases; J trimming: 1 base; junction bases outside the gene matches: 5. The protocol was immunoSEQ multiplex PCR, while the TCRdb copy is restricted to in-frame clones and leaves out a portion. The sample has more than 150,000 clones, about 86% seen once. This clone turned up a few times. Sample: peripheral blood, taken on day 0 of AZD1222 vaccination. The V call is TRBV2, the J call TRBJ2-2, with 8 bases fitting TRBD1. This TCR was recovered from an adult in good health. Here the CDR3 reads CASSVQGGKNTGELFF. The CDR3 coding sequence is TGTGCCAGCAGTGTACAGGGGGGAAAGAACACCGGGGAGCTGTTTTTT.